This passage covers 10 T cell receptor beta chains from one sample sequenced in a study of vaccination and CD4 T cells after COVID-19. No cognate antigen is known for these TCRs. Treatment: approximately 9-day PBMC culture with coronavirus spike peptide pools or control peptides (ViraFEST assay). Oncomine TCR Beta short-read sequencing was applied to DNA from cultured CD4+ T cells. TCRdb passed the PCR reads through MiXCR, listing each CDR3 protein once. The sample consists of roughly 16,000 distinct CDR3 sequences, less than 30% of them appearing once. The sequenced sample consisted of cultured CD4+ T cells from blood. Every receptor here comes from a human donor with COVID-19.

This clonotype is medium-sized (0.01 to 0.1%) by share. This chain joins TRBV11-3 and TRBJ1-2; tentatively, D is TRBD1 (5 bases). Per germline, CDR1 SGHNT and CDR2 YENEEA. The CDR3 has 16 residues. Trimming took off 0 bases at V and 2 bases at J, with 13 bases between the two ends. The CDR3 DNA sequence: TGTGCCAGCAGCTTAGAAGGTCGCGGGGGGAACTATGGCTACACCTTC. Translated: CASSLEGRGGNYGYTF.

This clonotype ranks as medium-sized. The chain couples TRBV7-9 to TRBJ1-2, with TRBD1 matching 8 bases. This CDR3 contains 14 residues. Germline V gives CDR1 SEHNR, CDR2 FQNEAQ (reference sequence). V was pared by 2 bases and J by 4 bases, with 3 bases of the junction left unmatched. The CDR3 nucleotides read TGTGCCAGCAGCTTAATGGGACAGGCCTATGGCTACACCTTC. Amino acids: CASSLMGQAYGYTF.

This clonotype was seen more than once but under ten times. The V call is TRBV7-6, the J call TRBJ1-1; the D is unclear. V was cut by 1 base and J by 0 bases, with 9 bases left in between. In germline, CDR1 is SGHVS, CDR2 FNYEAQ. This CDR3 comprises 15 residues. The CDR3 loop is CASSLVGGVNTEAFF. In DNA, the CDR3 is TGTGCCAGCAGCTTAGTCGGCGGGGTGAACACTGAAGCTTTCTTT.

V usage is TRBV7-9 and J usage is TRBJ1-1; 7 bases line up with TRBD1. CDR1 and CDR2 (germline): SEHNR, FQNEAQ (reference sequence). The V segment lost 7 bases and the J segment 0 bases; nucleotides outside the gene matches: 5. The CDR3 spans 14 residues. Here the CDR3 DNA reads TGTGCCAGCACCCCGGACAGGCTGAACACTGAAGCTTTCTTT. Protein sequence: CASTPDRLNTEAFF.

A note on this clonotype: A much bigger clone sits one base away, suggesting this may be a read error. The chain links TRBV6-1 to TRBJ1-2; D is uncertain. In germline, CDR1 is MNHNS, CDR2 SASEGT. Trimming took 1 base from V and 8 from J, leaving 14 bases between them. CDR3 length: 14 residues. CDR3 residues: CASSEEWVGRGYTF. In DNA, the CDR3 is TGTGCCAGCAGTGAAGAATGGGTAGGGCGCGGCTACACCTTC.

The CDR3 protein is CASSFSGGAETQYF. CDR3 coding DNA: TGTGCCAGCAGCTTCAGCGGGGGGGCGGAGACCCAGTACTTC. The chain combines TRBV11-3 with TRBJ2-5; 10 bases map to TRBD2. The CDR3 has 14 residues. V was pared by 3 bases and J by 5 bases, with 3 bases of the junction left unmatched. Per germline, CDR1 SGHNT and CDR2 YENEEA.

The V and J genes are TRBV5-1 and TRBJ2-3; 14 bases align to TRBD2. J gave up 1 base and V 0 bases, and 4 bases lay outside the gene matches. CDR1 is SGHRS and CDR2 is YFSETQ in the germline V gene. This CDR3 is built from 18 residues. Here the CDR3 reads CASSLVPGLAGGTDTQYF. CDR3 bases: TGCGCCAGCAGCTTGGTGCCGGGACTAGCGGGGGGCACAGATACGCAGTATTTT.

The gene calls are TRBV7-2 and TRBJ2-5; unclear D gene. With 1 base removed from V and 3 bases from J, the gap between germline ends came to 3 bases. This CDR3 has 12 amino acids. CDR1 and CDR2 (germline): SGHTA, FQGNSA. CDR3 nucleotides: TGTGCCAGCAGCTTAGTGGAAGAGACCCAGTACTTC. Its translation is CASSLVEETQYF.

The J gene is TRBJ2-2, the V gene TRBV20-1; 12 bases match TRBD2. Germline V lookup: CDR1 DFQATT, CDR2 SNEGSKA (reference sequence). This CDR3 has 20 amino acids. V shed 5 bases, J shed 7 bases, and the junction held 23 bases outside the gene matches. The CDR3 DNA reads as TGCAGTGCTCGCAACCAGTTTGCGCTAGCGGGGGGGAAGGTGAACGGGGAGCTGTTTTTT. Translated: CSARNQFALAGGKVNGELFF.

This rearrangement joins TRBV19 to TRBJ2-6, with D uncertain. The germline gives CDR1 LNHDA, CDR2 SQIVND (reference sequence). V lost 6 bases to trimming and J lost 0 bases, with 6 bases between them. The CDR3 totals 14 residues. The CDR3 coding sequence is TGTGCCAGTAGGCCCCTCTCTGGGGCCAACGTCCTGACTTTC. It yields the protein CASRPLSGANVLTF.